This record concerns one T cell receptor beta chain sequence. Its specificity is not known. The entry originates in a study of cytomegalovirus exposure and HLA in healthy donors. General observations from the study: Follow-up analysis later connected one missense variant in DCLRE1C with trimming of TCR beta V- and J-genes. Despite most TCR sequences being rare, some public TCRs occurred in many donors. In a later analysis, HLA-associated TCR beta chains were more clonally expanded than equally common others. Researchers reported in a later analysis that common viral pathogens appeared linked to several top clusters.

In the PCR, 60 Vbeta and 13 Jbeta primers were used. Profiling relied on immunoSEQ multiplex PCR, and the TCRdb table lists in-frame clones only, not all of them. Here the sample spans approximately 130,000 clones, about 81% being singletons. CDR3 length: 16 amino acids. The V end lost 1 base, the J end lost 2 bases, and 13 bases lay between the germline ends. Germline assignment: CDR1 KGHSH and CDR2 LQKENI. The sequence was obtained from a woman aged 40 to 50 in good health and CMV-seropositive. The specimen was PBMCs. The J gene is TRBJ2-3, the V gene TRBV18; tentatively, D is TRBD2 (6 bases). DNA for the CDR3: TGTGCCAGCTCACCACTGGTGGGGGGAACCACAGATACGCAGTATTTT. Protein: CASSPLVGGTTDTQYF.